The TCR beta chain under discussion was sequenced for a study of tissue T cells after allogeneic stem cell transplantation. This CDR3 is 15 amino acids long. Germline V gene data show CDR1 as FNHDT and CDR2 as SITEND (reference sequence). Trimming removed 1 base from V and 0 bases from J, with 7 bases in between. Repertoires were generated with immunoSEQ multiplex PCR, while TCRdb's copy carries only in-frame clones and drops some. In the table there are 6,800 or so clones, 60% to 70% of which are singletons. This clone came up a few times. Genes here carry mouse names. The read gets to within 1 residue of the CDR3 end, and the germline J gene fills in the rest.

The clonotype originates from a female BALB/c mouse in good health. Strain haplotype (MHC): H2-d. Sequenced: blood. V usage is TRBV19 and J usage is TRBJ1-4; no clear D gene. The CDR3 DNA, read in part, is TGTGCCAGCAGTATACTCGGATTTTCCAACGAAAGATTATTT. It translates to CASSILGFSNERLF. The complete CDR3 protein is CASSILGFSNERLFF.